The table lists the clone carrying this TCR beta chain with a count of one. Its specificity is unknown. The data were taken from a study of shared clonotypes between healthy human individuals. Study in general: CD8 memory received one plate per donor, CD8 naive two, CD4 memory three and CD4 naive three.

Evenly divided among several immunoSEQ plates was the genomic DNA of each subset. Sequencing was performed with immunoSEQ multiplex PCR; in TCRdb, only in-frame clones are kept and a portion is missing. There are about 2.3 million clones in the sample; more than 80% occur only once, and under 0.45% lies in the top ten. Germline V lookup: CDR1 MNHNS, CDR2 SASEGT. V shed 7 bases and J shed 7 bases, with 16 bases lying between them. The CDR3 is 14 residues long. Whole-study results and caveats: Only blood was sampled, and tissue TCR repertoires likely differ from blood ones.

The receptor's source is a young man in good health. Some clones in this sample may be carry-over from other donors' samples. Sequencing was performed on naive CD4+ T cells from PBMCs. Subset here: CD45RA+ positively selected. The chain links TRBV6-1 to TRBJ1-4; no definite D call. The CDR3 coding sequence is TGTGCCAGCACGGGCCGACCCCCAATTGAAAAACTGTTTTTT. Translating it yields CASTGRPPIEKLFF.